These 19 T cell receptor beta chains were all obtained from the same sample, sequenced in a study of blood T cells in healthy people across ages. Through a sample-barcoded 5' primer and a J-beta primer mix, a second PCR was run for roughly 6 to 11 cycles. MiXCR, run by TCRdb on the 5' RACE reads, gives a single entry per CDR3 protein. Of roughly 1 million distinct CDR3 sequences listed, 20% to 25% were seen once; the top ten hold approximately 0.71%. This sample was also put to use in a study of T cells of mothers and their children.

Sequenced sample: blood. These receptors came from a girl aged 2-9 years in good health.

This chain connects TRBV10-3 to TRBJ2-7; TRBD1 aligns across 10 bases. Trimming cost V 10 bases and J 9 bases; bases outside gene matches: 15. CDR1 ENHRY and CDR2 SYGVKD come from the germline V gene. The CDR3 is 14 amino acids. The CDR3 sequence is CASKPRTGGFSQYF. Written as DNA, the CDR3 is TGTGCCAGCAAACCTCGGACAGGGGGTTTCTCGCAGTACTTC.

This chain connects TRBV7-2 to TRBJ2-5; maybe TRBD2 (6 bases). CDR1 is SGHTA and CDR2 is FQGNSA in the germline V gene. This CDR3 has 14 residues. Trimming pared 5 bases from V and 9 bases from J, leaving 19 bases between. CDR3 loop: CASSMGGTQGAQYF. The CDR3 DNA follows: TGTGCCAGCAGCATGGGGGGTACTCAAGGGGCCCAGTACTTC.

The chain links TRBV11-2 to TRBJ2-7; D not resolved. Germline values: CDR1 SGHAT, CDR2 FQNNGV. The CDR3 is 14 residues long. Trimming left V 4 bases short and J 5 bases short, with 15 bases between. This chain's CDR3 is CASSSWTRLDEQYF. CDR3 DNA sequence: TGTGCCAGCAGCTCCTGGACCCGGCTCGACGAGCAGTACTTC. The full variable domain, completed using reference TRBV11-2 and TRBJ2-7, is EAGVAQSPRYKIIEKRQSVAFWCNPISGHATLYWYQQILGQGPKLLIQFQNNGVVDDSQLPKDRFSAERLKGVDSTLKIQPAKLEDSAVYLCASSSWTRLDEQYFGPGTRLTVT.

In its sample, this clonotype was seen many times. The chain uses TRBV3-1 and TRBJ2-5; D is unresolved. The DNA end is more similar to TRBJ2-7, so the J call may be wrong. CDR3 length: 12 amino acids. In germline, CDR1 is LGHDT, CDR2 YNNKEL (reference sequence). The CDR3 sequence is CASSQVSYEQYF. The CDR3 DNA reads as TGTGCCAGCAGCCAAGTCTCCTACGAGCAGTACTTC.

The CDR3, as DNA: TGTGCCAGCAGCTTTGGGCCAGGGGGAGATACGCAGTATTTT. This encodes CASSFGPGGDTQYF. The chain has TRBV7-9 and TRBJ2-3; 7 nucleotides align to TRBD1. V lost 3 bases, J lost 5 bases, and 5 bases stayed unmatched. Germline CDR1 is SEHNR and CDR2 is FQNEAQ (reference sequence). CDR3 length: 14 residues.

The chain recombines TRBV28 with TRBJ2-7, with D possibly called TRBD1 or TRBD2 (6 bases each). This CDR3 region has 16 residues. Trimming took off 5 bases at V and 4 bases at J, with 21 bases between the two ends. CDR1 and CDR2 (germline): MDHEN, SYDVKM. CDR3 residues: CASSNLGGLKSYEQYF. CDR3 DNA sequence: TGTGCCAGCAGTAATTTAGGGGGGCTGAAGTCTTACGAGCAGTACTTC.

V usage is TRBV7-3 and J usage is TRBJ2-5, with TRBD2 identical over 8 bases. The germline gives CDR1 SGHTA, CDR2 FQGTGA. V was clipped by 6 bases and J by 4 bases; unmatched bases: 10. The CDR3 totals 15 residues. CDR3 in amino acids: CASRSHGGAAETQYF. Here the CDR3 DNA reads TGTGCCAGCAGATCTCACGGGGGGGCCGCAGAGACCCAGTACTTC.

This clonotype was counted a few times. This chain joins TRBV20-1 and TRBJ2-5; 8 bases agree with TRBD1. Germline CDR1 is DFQATT and CDR2 is SNEGSKA (reference sequence). The V segment lost 6 bases and the J segment 5 bases; nucleotides outside the gene matches: 11. CDR3 length equals 14 residues. The CDR3 DNA follows: TGCAGTGCAGGAGACAGGGGAATAGGGGAGACCCAGTACTTC. Its translation is CSAGDRGIGETQYF.

The J gene is TRBJ2-7, the V gene TRBV29-1; D perhaps matches TRBD1 (6 bases). Trimming pared 0 bases from V and 2 bases from J, leaving 20 bases between. The CDR3 covers 17 residues. The germline gives CDR1 SQVTM, CDR2 ANQGSEA. DNA of the CDR3: TGCAGCGTTGAAGAATATAACAGGGAGCGGAGCGCCTACGAGCAGTACTTC. Translated: CSVEEYNRERSAYEQYF.

The chain uses TRBV5-1 and TRBJ2-1; 7 nucleotides agree with TRBD2. The J segment lost 3 bases and the V segment lost 4 bases, leaving 4 bases of the junction unmatched. The germline V gene has CDR1 SGHRS and CDR2 YFSETQ. This CDR3 has 14 residues. The CDR3 region has the DNA TGCGCCAGCAGCGATGGGGGGGACTACAATGAGCAGTTCTTC. This encodes CASSDGGDYNEQFF.

The V gene is TRBV7-6, the J gene TRBJ2-3; D is unclear. Per the germline V gene, CDR1 is SGHVS and CDR2 is FNYEAQ. V was trimmed by 5 bases and J by 0 bases, leaving 15 bases between them. The CDR3 contains 16 residues. CDR3 region: CASSQWGSSSTDTQYF. The CDR3, as DNA: TGTGCCAGCAGCCAATGGGGAAGCTCTAGCACAGATACGCAGTATTTT.

This chain joins TRBV7-2 and TRBJ2-1, with no clear D. Germline CDR1 and CDR2: SGHTA and FQGNSA. This CDR3 comprises 14 residues. V was pared by 3 bases and J by 10 bases, with 16 bases between. CDR3 sequence reads: CASSFRMGSREQFF. The CDR3 region has the DNA TGTGCCAGCAGCTTCCGTATGGGGTCTAGGGAGCAGTTCTTC.

The chain carries TRBV20-1 and TRBJ2-7; D is uncertain. The CDR3 extends over 11 amino acids. The germline V gene has CDR1 DFQATT and CDR2 SNEGSKA (reference sequence). V shed 6 bases and J shed 3 bases, with 9 bases lying between them. CDR3 coding DNA: TGCAGTGCCGTGGGCGACTACGAGCAGTACTTC. Translated, it gives CSAVGDYEQYF.

In its sample, this clonotype was seen once. An end of the junction does not agree with germline; a read error may underlie this. The chain has TRBV7-8 and TRBJ2-6, with 7 bases that match TRBD1. CDR3 length: 17 residues. The germline CDR1 and CDR2 sequences are SGHVS and FQNEAQ. The CDR3 reads CTSSIQGRRSGANVLTF. The CDR3 DNA is TGTACCAGCAGCATACAGGGGCGCCGCTCTGGGGCCAACGTCCTGACTTTC.

The V gene is TRBV10-3, the J gene TRBJ2-2; 9 positions agree with TRBD1. CDR1 is ENHRY, CDR2 SYGVKD, per germline. V was clipped by 9 bases and J by 4 bases; unmatched bases: 9. The CDR3 is 15 residues long. CDR3 in amino acids: CAITSGTGTTGELFF. The CDR3, as DNA: TGTGCCATAACCTCCGGGACAGGGACCACCGGGGAGCTGTTTTTT.

This clonotype was seen more than once but under ten times. This sequence joins TRBV29-1 and TRBJ2-7; 7 bases align to TRBD2. CDR1 is SQVTM, CDR2 ANQGSEA, per germline. J was trimmed by 4 bases and V by 1 base; bases with no gene match: 7. The CDR3 is made up of 14 amino acids. The CDR3 loop reads CSVEVEAGNYEQYF. CDR3 in DNA: TGCAGCGTTGAAGTGGAAGCGGGAAATTACGAGCAGTACTTC.

The chain recombines TRBV12-3 or TRBV12-4 with TRBJ1-4; the match to TRBD1 covers 10 bases. J was trimmed by 13 bases and V by 5 bases; bases with no gene match: 13. CDR3 size: 15 residues. CDR3 residues: CASSTRDRGDRGLFF. The CDR3, as DNA: TGTGCCAGCAGTACCCGGGACAGGGGCGACCGAGGACTGTTTTTT.

The DNA for the CDR3 is TGCGCCAGCAGCCAATCGGGTGTCGGTGAGACCCAGTACTTC. Its translation: CASSQSGVGETQYF. V and J are TRBV4-1 and TRBJ2-7; D remains unclear. The J call may be faulty, since TRBJ2-5 better matches the DNA end. The CDR3 consists of 14 residues. CDR1 MGHRA and CDR2 YSYEKL come from the germline V gene.

This clonotype has more than one count but fewer than ten. CDR3 nucleotide sequence: TGCGCCAGCAGTGATCAGCGGAAAGGGGTGGGAGAGACCCAGTACTTC. Its protein is CASSDQRKGVGETQYF. This chain links TRBV10-1 with TRBJ2-5, with D tentatively TRBD1 or TRBD2 (5 bases each). From germline, CDR1 is WNHNN and CDR2 SYGVQD (reference sequence). The CDR3 is made up of 16 amino acids. The V end lost 3 bases, the J end lost 4 bases, and 18 bases lay between the germline ends.